The 30 T cell receptor beta chains presented below share a single source sample, sequenced in a study of blood T cell repertoires in COVID-19. This table comes from immunoSEQ multiplex PCR, and its TCRdb copy is limited to in-frame clones, with some not included. Counted here are some 170,000 clones, roughly 85% occurring once; the ten biggest clones make up 6.5% to 10%. Sequencing was done on a sample of peripheral blood. These TCRs come from a woman aged 60-70 years with acute or convalescent COVID-19.

This clone occurred a few times. The chain uses TRBV5-1 and TRBJ2-5; tentatively, D is TRBD2 (6 bases). CDR1 SGHRS and CDR2 YFSETQ come from the germline V gene. The V and J ends lost 0 bases and 6 bases respectively, with 12 bases between them. The CDR3 extends over 14 amino acids. The DNA of the CDR3 is TGCGCCAGCAGCTTGGGTTCACTAGCTCAGACCCAGTACTTC. This gives the protein CASSLGSLAQTQYF.

The chain couples TRBV24-1 to TRBJ2-2; D remains ambiguous. V lost 3 bases and J lost 6, with 7 bases in between. In germline, CDR1 is KGHDR, CDR2 SFDVKD. The CDR3 consists of 13 residues. In nucleotides, the CDR3 is TGTGCCACCAGTGATCAGGTGTCCGGGGAGCTGTTTTTT. It specifies CATSDQVSGELFF.

The chain couples TRBV19 to TRBJ2-1; 11 bases fit TRBD2. Looked up from germline, CDR1 is LNHDA and CDR2 is SQIVND (reference sequence). There are 17 residues in the CDR3. The ends lost 5 bases at V and 4 bases at J; junction bases unmatched: 10. CDR3 sequence: CASSAGTSGGGYNEQFF. The CDR3 DNA follows: TGTGCCAGTAGTGCCGGGACTAGCGGAGGGGGTTACAATGAGCAGTTCTTC.

This clone was picked up one time. The chain links TRBV30 to TRBJ2-1, with a tentative D call TRBD2 (6 bases). In germline, CDR1 is GTSNPN, CDR2 SVGIG (reference sequence). CDR3 size: 15 residues. V was shortened by 0 bases and J by 4 bases, with 13 bases between the two germline ends. This CDR3 is CAWSVASALYNEQFF. DNA for the CDR3: TGTGCCTGGAGTGTAGCTAGCGCCCTATACAATGAGCAGTTCTTC.

The chain uses TRBV10-3 and TRBJ2-2, with 8 bases lining up with TRBD1. The length of the CDR3 is 17 residues. The germline V gene has CDR1 ENHRY and CDR2 SYGVKD. J gave up 5 bases and V 3 bases, and 11 bases lay outside the gene matches. CDR3 sequence: CAISDGDRGRMTGELFF. CDR3 in DNA: TGTGCCATCAGTGACGGAGACAGGGGAAGGATGACCGGGGAGCTGTTTTTT.

The rearrangement joins TRBV28 to TRBJ1-4; D may be TRBD1 (5 bases). Germline V gene lookup returns CDR1 MDHEN and CDR2 SYDVKM. V was clipped by 2 bases and J by 7 bases, with 14 bases between them. The CDR3 is 15 residues long. The chain's CDR3 is CASSLGGREGEKLFF. In nucleotides, the CDR3 is TGTGCCAGCAGTTTAGGGGGAAGGGAGGGTGAAAAACTGTTTTTT.

V usage is TRBV7-2 and J usage is TRBJ2-1; no clear D gene. This CDR3 region has 13 residues. V shed 5 bases and J shed 5 bases, with 10 bases lying between them. Germline CDR1 SGHTA, CDR2 FQGNSA. The CDR3 region has the DNA TGTGCCAGCAGCGAGACTGGAGACAATGAGCAGTTCTTC. Protein product: CASSETGDNEQFF.

This clone appeared a single time. J is TRBJ1-2 and V is TRBV30; 9 nucleotides line up with TRBD1. CDR1 and CDR2 from the germline V gene are GTSNPN and SVGIG (reference sequence). This CDR3 is 12 amino acids long. With 5 bases clipped from V and 5 bases from J, the junction kept 3 bases outside the gene matches. This CDR3 reads CAWGGQGYGYTF. CDR3 coding DNA: TGTGCCTGGGGGGGACAGGGTTATGGCTACACCTTC.

The chain joins TRBV28 to TRBJ2-1; D is possibly TRBD2 (6 bases). The germline gives CDR1 MDHEN, CDR2 SYDVKM. Trimming shortened V by 1 base and J by 5 bases, and 15 bases separated the two germline ends. The CDR3 covers 16 residues. The CDR3 sequence is CASSLYGDFLNNEQFF. The CDR3 nucleotides are TGTGCCAGCAGTTTATATGGGGACTTCTTGAACAATGAGCAGTTCTTC.

In its sample, this clone was seen once. The chain links TRBV28 to TRBJ2-2, with 8 bases lining up with TRBD2. Germline V gene data show CDR1 as MDHEN and CDR2 as SYDVKM. V shed 6 bases and J 2 bases; nucleotides not matched to a gene: 5. The CDR3 consists of 15 residues. The CDR3 bases are TGTGCCAGCAGCCGGGGGGGGCGCAACACCGGGGAGCTGTTTTTT. Protein sequence: CASSRGGRNTGELFF. The whole variable domain, remainder taken from reference TRBV28 and TRBJ2-2, is DVKVTQSSRYLVKRTGEKVFLECVQDMDHENMFWYRQDPGLGLRLIYFSYDVKMKEKGDIPEGYSVSREKKERFSLILESASTNQTSMYLCASSRGGRNTGELFFGEGSRLTVL.

As concerns this clone: This specimen includes other DNA sequences encoding the same CDR3. Here the CDR3 DNA reads TGCAGTGCCAGGGATAATGAGCAGTTCTTC. Encoded protein: CSARDNEQFF. The chain couples TRBV20-1 to TRBJ2-1, with D perhaps matching TRBD1 (5 bases). CDR3 size: 10 residues. With 6 bases removed from V and 7 bases from J, the gap between germline ends came to 7 bases. Germline CDR1 reads DFQATT; CDR2 reads SNEGSKA (reference sequence).

CDR3 loop: CASSLDTNTGELFF. CDR3 nucleotide sequence: TGTGCCAGCAGCTTAGATACAAACACCGGGGAGCTGTTTTTT. This chain joins TRBV7-2 and TRBJ2-2; no clear D gene. CDR3 size: 14 residues. Looked up from germline, CDR1 is SGHTA and CDR2 is FQGNSA. V was pared by 1 base and J by 2 bases, with 5 bases between.

The V gene is TRBV19, the J gene TRBJ1-2, with D unclear. V lost 1 base, J lost 4 bases, and 13 bases lay in between. There are 15 residues in the CDR3. Germline CDR1 and CDR2: LNHDA and SQIVND (reference sequence). CDR3 sequence: CASSIAHSEPYGYTF. DNA for the CDR3: TGTGCCAGTAGTATAGCGCACAGTGAACCCTATGGCTACACCTTC. Together with reference TRBV19 and TRBJ1-2, the CDR3 gives the full variable domain: DGGITQSPKYLFRKEGQNVTLSCEQNLNHDAMYWYRQDPGQGLRLIYYSQIVNDFQKGDIAEGYSVSREKKESFPLTVTSAQKNPTAFYLCASSIAHSEPYGYTFGSGTRLTVV.

This clone was detected once. The chain joins TRBV27 to TRBJ2-7; possibly TRBD2 for D (6 bases). CDR1 is MNHEY and CDR2 is SMNVEV in the germline V gene (reference sequence). Between the trimmed V and J ends, which lost 3 bases and 3 bases, there was a span of 12 bases. This CDR3 spans 14 amino acids. Here the CDR3 reads CASSFRPSVYEQYF. In DNA form, the CDR3 reads TGTGCCAGCAGTTTTCGTCCTAGCGTCTACGAGCAGTACTTC.

The genes are TRBV5-5 and TRBJ1-5; D ambiguous. V was shortened by 0 bases and J by 2 bases, with 12 bases between the two germline ends. Looked up from germline, CDR1 is SGHKS and CDR2 is YYEKEE (reference sequence). The CDR3 length is 16 residues. The DNA of the CDR3 is TGTGCCAGCAGCTTGGGGTTTACCACAGGCAATCAGCCCCAGCATTTT. It yields the protein CASSLGFTTGNQPQHF.

The chain recombines TRBV5-1 with TRBJ2-5, with D uncertain. CDR3 size: 16 residues. Deletions cut 3 bases from V and 3 bases from J, with 18 bases between. Per the germline V gene, CDR1 is SGHRS and CDR2 is YFSETQ. The CDR3 protein is CASSSRFVVTEETQYF. DNA for the CDR3: TGCGCCAGCAGCTCCCGATTCGTCGTGACTGAAGAGACCCAGTACTTC.

The rearrangement joins TRBV29-1 to TRBJ1-2, with D perhaps matching TRBD1 (5 bases). The length of the CDR3 is 11 residues. V lost 6 bases, J lost 8 bases, and 13 bases lay in between. CDR1 is SQVTM and CDR2 is ANQGSEA in the germline V gene. The CDR3 protein is CSVSSGSGYTF. The CDR3 DNA sequence: TGCAGCGTCAGTTCAGGGTCCGGCTACACCTTC. Full variable domain (outside the CDR3, taken from reference TRBV29-1 and TRBJ1-2): SAVISQKPSRDICQRGTSLTIQCQVDSQVTMMFWYRQQPGQSLTLIATANQGSEATYESGFVIDKFPISRPNLTFSTLTVSNMSPEDSSIYLCSVSSGSGYTFGSGTRLTVV.

The chain links TRBV5-1 to TRBJ1-1, with a tentative D call TRBD1 (6 bases). The CDR3 runs 13 residues. V lost 4 bases and J lost 3, with 10 bases in between. Germline CDR1 and CDR2: SGHRS and YFSETQ. The CDR3 protein is CASSQGGDTEAFF. The DNA for the CDR3 is TGCGCCAGCAGCCAAGGGGGAGACACTGAAGCTTTCTTT.

The chain employs TRBV6-2 or TRBV6-3 and TRBJ2-1, with 11 bases matching TRBD2. CDR3 length: 15 amino acids. CDR1 and CDR2 from the germline V gene are MNHEY and SVGEGT. The junction had 6 bases not matched to a gene; V was cut back by 4 bases and J by 7 bases. The CDR3 nucleotides are TGTGCCAGCAGTTTACTAGCGGGAGTTCGGAATGAGCAGTTCTTC. Its translation: CASSLLAGVRNEQFF.

CDR3 residues: CASSSGTSGTHEQYV. The DNA for the CDR3 is TGTGCCAGCAGCTCCGGGACTAGCGGGACCCACGAGCAGTACGTC. The rearrangement links TRBV5-5 to TRBJ2-7, with TRBD2 matching over 13 bases. CDR3 length equals 15 residues. CDR1 is SGHKS, CDR2 YYEKEE, per germline (reference sequence). V was clipped by 3 bases and J by 5 bases; unmatched bases: 5.

The chain has TRBV4-1 and TRBJ2-5; D may be TRBD2 (6 bases). Germline V gene lookup returns CDR1 MGHRA and CDR2 YSYEKL. CDR3 size: 15 residues. V lost 1 base and J 5 bases, leaving 14 bases between the germline ends. The CDR3 DNA reads as TGCGCCAGCAGCCAAGTGACGGACTATAGGGAGACCCAGTACTTC. Amino acid sequence: CASSQVTDYRETQYF.

The CDR3 reads CASSSLTSGTYF. Here the CDR3 DNA reads TGTGCCAGCAGCTCCCTAACTAGCGGGACATACTTC. The rearrangement links TRBV6-1 to TRBJ2-7; 10 bases agree with TRBD2. From germline, CDR1 is MNHNS and CDR2 SASEGT. With 6 bases clipped from V and 13 bases from J, the junction kept 9 bases outside the gene matches. The CDR3 has 12 residues.

The V call is TRBV19, the J call TRBJ2-7; 8 positions match TRBD1. The germline gives CDR1 LNHDA, CDR2 SQIVND (reference sequence). After removal of 5 bases from V and 4 bases from J, the junction contained 10 bases not matched to a gene. CDR3 size: 15 residues. The CDR3, as DNA: TGTGCCAGTAGTGCTGCAGGGGGCCCGGGTTACGAGCAGTACTTC. This gives the protein CASSAAGGPGYEQYF. Full variable domain (remainder filled in from reference TRBV19 and TRBJ2-7): DGGITQSPKYLFRKEGQNVTLSCEQNLNHDAMYWYRQDPGQGLRLIYYSQIVNDFQKGDIAEGYSVSREKKESFPLTVTSAQKNPTAFYLCASSAAGGPGYEQYFGPGTRLTVT.

The chain links TRBV10-3 to TRBJ1-1; D gene ambiguous. The CDR3 is 13 amino acids. The germline V and J ends were trimmed by 5 bases and 1 base, with 8 bases remaining between them. Germline CDR1 and CDR2: ENHRY and SYGVKD. In DNA, the CDR3 is TGTGCCATCAGTAGCCCCTCGAACACTGAAGCTTTCTTT. Translated, it gives CAISSPSNTEAFF.

This sequence joins TRBV30 and TRBJ1-4; D ambiguous. In germline, CDR1 is GTSNPN, CDR2 SVGIG (reference sequence). Trimming cost V 7 bases and J 7 bases, with 13 bases left between them. The CDR3 covers 12 residues. CDR3 nucleotides: TGTGCCTACCACTCTTTCTCTGAAAAACTGTTTTTT. Protein product: CAYHSFSEKLFF.

V usage is TRBV19 and J usage is TRBJ2-5, with D hard to call. V was shortened by 5 bases and J by 1 base, with 5 bases between the two germline ends. CDR3 length: 12 residues. The V gene's germline CDR1 is LNHDA and CDR2 SQIVND (reference sequence). The CDR3 here is CASSAVQETQYF. The CDR3 nucleotides are TGTGCCAGTAGTGCGGTCCAAGAGACCCAGTACTTC.

The chain combines TRBV11-2 with TRBJ1-6, with D possibly matching TRBD1 (6 bases). The CDR3 covers 16 residues. Trimming shortened V by 2 bases and J by 8 bases, and 16 bases separated the two germline ends. In germline, CDR1 is SGHAT, CDR2 FQNNGV. The CDR3 region is CASSLTGQFWYSPLHF. As DNA, the CDR3 is TGTGCCAGCAGCTTAACCGGACAGTTTTGGTATTCACCCCTCCACTTT.

This chain's CDR3 is CASSQEGAARGIQYF. The CDR3, as DNA: TGTGCCAGCAGCCAGGAGGGGGCAGCACGGGGCATTCAGTACTTC. This chain connects TRBV3-1 (or the pseudogene TRBV3-2) to TRBJ2-4, with TRBD1 as a possible D gene (7 bases). This CDR3 comprises 15 residues. Per germline, CDR1 LGHDT and CDR2 YNNKEL (reference sequence). V was pared by 3 bases and J by 9 bases, with 18 bases between.

The chain is built from TRBV7-9 and TRBJ1-1; D remains ambiguous. The CDR3 totals 15 residues. Trimming pared 2 bases from V and 5 bases from J, leaving 15 bases between. The germline V gene has CDR1 SEHNR and CDR2 FQNEAQ (reference sequence). This CDR3 is CASSLSPVRGTEAFF. The CDR3 coding sequence is TGTGCCAGCAGCTTATCACCGGTGAGAGGGACTGAAGCTTTCTTT.

The chain employs TRBV3-1 (or the pseudogene TRBV3-2) and TRBJ2-7, with 10 bases identical to TRBD1. CDR3 size: 14 residues. V shed 5 bases, J shed 4 bases, and the junction held 5 bases outside the gene matches. Looked up from germline, CDR1 is LGHDT and CDR2 is YNNKEL (reference sequence). CDR3 region: CASSRGDRGYEQYF. CDR3 in DNA: TGTGCCAGCAGCAGGGGGGACAGGGGATACGAGCAGTACTTC.